This entry lists 6 T cell receptor beta chains sequenced from one sample in a study of tumor-infiltrating lymphocytes in primary liver carcinoma. Total RNA (roughly 540 ng) served as template for TCR beta cDNA synthesis primed by a constant-region primer. Amplification in three nested multiplex PCR rounds with slightly modified ARM-PCR gave rise to TCR beta libraries. Forward primers for TRBV1-TRBV30 and a C-beta reverse primer served the first two PCR rounds, at about 10 cycles each. From the multiplex PCR reads, TCRdb called clonotypes with MiXCR, one entry per CDR3 protein. The top ten clones hold roughly a third of a sample with 30,000 to 35,000 distinct CDR3 sequences, around 78% of them seen once. Unsorted bulk tissue (20-30 mg) underwent RNA and DNA co-extraction. The specimen sequenced was liver tumor tissue from sampling region 5. Subset reported: tumor region T5, tumor centre. Every receptor here comes from a man aged 40-49 years with primary liver carcinoma and hepatitis B virus infection.

The CDR3 loop is CACKIDYEQYF. The CDR3 region has the DNA TGTGCCTGCAAGATAGACTACGAGCAGTACTTC. V is TRBV6-5 and J is TRBJ2-7; D gene uncertain. V lost 11 bases to trimming and J lost 3 bases, with 11 bases between them. CDR3 length: 11 residues. CDR1 is MNHEY, CDR2 SVGAGI, per germline.

About this clonotype itself: This may be a read error, as it is one base from a much larger clone. The gene calls are TRBV7-9 and TRBJ2-7; D unclear. The CDR3 length is 13 residues. V was pared by 0 bases and J by 9 bases, with 12 bases between. From germline, CDR1 is SEHNR and CDR2 FQNEAQ (reference sequence). The CDR3 loop is CASSLAVGLGQYF. In DNA, the CDR3 is TGTGCCAGCAGCTTAGCGGTAGGGCTCGGGCAGTACTTC.

This clonotype showed up just a few times. Since a much larger clone is just one base distant, this may be a read error. The rearrangement uses TRBV7-9 and TRBJ2-7; D call uncertain. The CDR3 totals 12 residues. CDR1 and CDR2 from the germline V gene are SEHNR and FQNEAQ (reference sequence). CDR3 region: CVSSLETYEQYF. CDR3 in DNA: TGTGTCAGCAGCTTAGAAACTTACGAGCAGTACTTC.

About this clonotype: The junction departs from germline at one end; a sequencing error may be responsible. The chain couples TRBV12-3 or TRBV12-4 to TRBJ2-2; tentatively, D is TRBD1 or TRBD2 (5 bases each). The CDR3 runs 15 residues. This chain's CDR3 is CVSSDGGILTGELFF. The DNA for the CDR3 is TGTGTCAGCAGTGATGGGGGAATTTTAACCGGGGAGCTGTTTTTT.

The chain joins TRBV4-1 to TRBJ1-4, with D maybe TRBD1 (5 bases). This CDR3 comprises 15 residues. Germline lookup yields CDR1 MGHRA and CDR2 YSYEKL. V was trimmed by 2 bases and J by 4 bases, leaving 11 bases between them. DNA for the CDR3: TGCGCCAGCAGCCAACGCAGGGCCATTAATGAAAAACTGTTTTTT. This translates into CASSQRRAINEKLFF.

About this clonotype itself: At one end, the junction sequence differs from germline, possibly due to a read error. V and J are TRBV4-2 and TRBJ2-3; 10 positions agree with TRBD2. The CDR3 is 18 amino acids. Germline lookup yields CDR1 LGHNA and CDR2 YNFKEQ. The CDR3 sequence: CVSSQVAFLAGATDTQYF. The CDR3 nucleotides are TGTGTCAGCAGCCAAGTGGCGTTTCTAGCGGGAGCGACAGATACGCAGTATTTC.